The present entry profiles one TCR beta chain with its context. Its target is unknown. This sample is drawn from a study of T cell repertoires in cytomegalovirus infection. Across the whole study: Carrying CMV and the relevant HLA type showed in public TCR beta signatures. Study-level points and caveats: Identification of carriers of CMV plus the relevant HLA was performed using cumulative public TCR beta family frequency. The study found HLA-C-restricted CMV-specific TCR beta clonotypes dominating the ex vivo response.

TCRdb recomputed calls from the reads with MiXCR, one row per CDR3 protein. This sample yields 740,000 or so distinct CDR3 sequences, of which roughly a third are seen a single time; under 3.5% belongs to the top ten. The length of the CDR3 is 14 residues. Germline assignment: CDR1 MNHEY and CDR2 SVGEGT. Trimming removed 6 bases from V and 1 base from J; junction bases left unmatched: 6. The source material was PBMCs. V gene TRBV6-2 or TRBV6-3 combines with J gene TRBJ2-7; 7 bases agree with TRBD2. The receptor was derived from a human donor in good health (CMV status not recorded). Some clones in this sample may be carry-over from other donors' samples. CDR3 region: CASRTSGVSYEQYF. CDR3 coding DNA: TGTGCCAGCAGGACCAGCGGGGTTTCCTACGAGCAGTACTTC.